The sequence of this TCR beta chain was determined in a study of vaccination and CD4 T cells after COVID-19. Background on the study: No peptide, an HIV-1 Nef pool, or a CEFX pool was what each control culture received.

As concerns this clonotype: What it binds is unknown.

An Oncomine TCR Beta short-read assay was used to sequence the DNA from cultured CD4+ T cells. Genomic DNA extraction was carried out from cultured CD4+ T cells. TCRdb reanalysed the PCR reads using MiXCR and keeps one entry per CDR3 protein. The repertoire holds about 14,000 distinct CDR3 sequences, with roughly 63% as singletons. V was pared by 5 bases and J by 4 bases, with 7 bases of the junction left unmatched. This CDR3 has 14 amino acids. Germline-derived CDR1 and CDR2 are LNHDA and SQIVND (reference sequence). Sample treatment: approximately nine-day PBMC culture with coronavirus spike peptide pools or control peptides (ViraFEST assay). When about ten days of culture had elapsed, CD4+ T cells were isolated by negative selection.

This sequence joins TRBV19 and TRBJ1-2, with TRBD1 identical over 7 bases. The TCR originated in a human donor who had recovered from COVID-19. Input material: CD4+ T cells from blood, cultured in vitro. CDR3 loop: CASSLQGYSYGYTF. The DNA for the CDR3 is TGTGCCAGTAGTCTACAGGGGTACAGCTATGGCTACACCTTC.